This T cell receptor (beta chain) was retrieved from a study of identical twins. Whole-study results and caveats: A lower insertion count was a feature of abundant cord blood beta clonotypes, with no such feature in memory repertoires.

In TCRdb, the 5' RACE reads were re-called with MiXCR into one record per CDR3 protein. Altogether 450,000 or so distinct CDR3 sequences are present, 13% to 15% being singletons, with the ten largest covering 0.95% to 1%. This clonotype was seen a handful of times. No antigen is known for it. The same data also went into a second study, on yellow fever vaccine responses in identical twins.

The sample consisted of CD4+ T cells sorted from blood. This TCR derives from a woman between 18 and 29 years old in good health.

Here the CDR3 reads CSAYRNEQFF. The CDR3 DNA follows: TGCAGTGCTTATAGGAATGAGCAGTTCTTC. This sequence joins TRBV20-1 and TRBJ2-1; no definite D call. This CDR3 is built from 10 residues. Germline CDR1 reads DFQATT; CDR2 reads SNEGSKA (reference sequence). The ends were cut back, 5 bases at V and 7 bases at J, with 6 bases in the middle.